The 24 T cell receptor beta chains presented below share a single source sample, sequenced in a study of cytotoxic CD8 clonotypes in ibrutinib-treated CLL. Assay: immunoSEQ multiplex PCR; the TCRdb copy retains only in-frame clones and omits some. The sample comprises roughly 130,000 clones, 79% of which are singletons, and roughly 13% rests with the top ten. This specimen was PBMCs, taken after 12 months of ibrutinib treatment. These receptors all stem from a human donor with chronic lymphocytic leukemia.

The J gene is TRBJ1-4, the V gene TRBV30; D remains unclear. CDR1 and CDR2 from the germline V gene are GTSNPN and SVGIG (reference sequence). With 6 bases removed from V and 4 bases from J, the gap between germline ends came to 6 bases. This CDR3 contains 11 residues. CDR3 loop: CACWGNEKLFF. The CDR3 coding sequence is TGTGCCTGTTGGGGTAATGAAAAACTGTTTTTT.

For the CDR3, the DNA is TGTGCCAGCAGTCTCTACAGGGGGCGCATGGAGACCCAGTACTTC. It specifies CASSLYRGRMETQYF. The rearrangement joins TRBV28 to TRBJ2-5, with TRBD1 identical over 9 bases. The CDR3 runs to 15 residues. The V and J ends lost 5 bases and 5 bases, in that order; junction bases with no gene match: 9. Germline-derived CDR1 and CDR2 are MDHEN and SYDVKM.

This clone was picked up one time. V gene TRBV9 combines with J gene TRBJ1-4, with 7 bases that match TRBD1. The V gene's germline CDR1 is SGDLS and CDR2 YYNGEE. The CDR3 has 15 amino acids. With V trimmed by 4 bases and J by 0 bases, 3 bases remained unmatched. CDR3 loop: CASSSGTATNEKLFF. In DNA form, the CDR3 reads TGTGCCAGCAGCTCCGGGACAGCAACTAATGAAAAACTGTTTTTT.

This chain joins TRBV19 and TRBJ1-5; D is undetermined. Germline loops: CDR1 LNHDA, CDR2 SQIVND (reference sequence). V shed 7 bases and J shed 7 bases, with 14 bases lying between them. This CDR3 has 13 amino acids. The CDR3 here is CASTEVASQPQHF. In DNA form, the CDR3 reads TGTGCCAGTACCGAGGTGGCTTCCCAGCCCCAGCATTTT.

V and J are TRBV28 and TRBJ2-5, with D possibly being TRBD2 (6 bases). Looked up from germline, CDR1 is MDHEN and CDR2 is SYDVKM. Trimming removed 6 bases at V and 5 bases at J, with 19 bases between. CDR3 length: 15 residues. For the CDR3, the DNA is TGTGCCAGCAGCCGTGCGGGGAGGAGGTCGGAGACCCAGTACTTC. Protein product: CASSRAGRRSETQYF.

V and J are TRBV5-6 and TRBJ2-3; TRBD2 agrees at 10 bases. The V gene end was trimmed by 4 bases and the J gene end by 5 bases; junction bases not matched to a gene: 13. In germline, CDR1 is SGHDT, CDR2 YYEEEE. The CDR3 totals 17 residues. The CDR3 DNA follows: TGTGCCAGCAGCCTGAGTCTAGCGGGAGTGTTTAAAGATACGCAGTATTTT. This sequence encodes CASSLSLAGVFKDTQYF. The full variable domain, with the rest looked up from reference TRBV5-6 and TRBJ2-3, is DAGVTQSPTHLIKTRGQQVTLRCSPKSGHDTVSWYQQALGQGPQFIFQYYEEEERQRGNFPDRFSGHQFPNYSSELNVNALLLGDSALYLCASSLSLAGVFKDTQYFGPGTRLTVL.

J is TRBJ1-3 and V is TRBV5-1; D remains ambiguous. Germline V gene lookup returns CDR1 SGHRS and CDR2 YFSETQ. Between the trimmed V and J ends, which lost 0 bases and 8 bases, there was a span of 15 bases. The CDR3 is 15 amino acids. The CDR3 protein is CASSLAGRAGDTIYF. Here the CDR3 DNA reads TGCGCCAGCAGCTTGGCCGGGAGGGCGGGAGACACCATATATTTT.

This clone came up once. The chain uses TRBV7-2 and TRBJ2-7; 10 bases agree with TRBD2. The CDR3 length is 16 residues. Unmatched junction bases numbered 10, after V lost 4 bases and J lost 4 bases. CDR1 is SGHTA, CDR2 FQGNSA, per germline. CDR3 protein: CASSSQAGGLGYEQYF. DNA of the CDR3: TGTGCCAGCAGCTCCCAAGCGGGAGGGCTGGGGTACGAGCAGTACTTC.

The gene calls are TRBV7-2 and TRBJ1-5; 10 bases fit TRBD1. The CDR3 has 17 residues. Germline-derived CDR1 and CDR2 are SGHTA and FQGNSA. The V gene end was trimmed by 4 bases and the J gene end by 3 bases; junction bases not matched to a gene: 9. The CDR3 DNA reads TGTGCCAGCAGCTCCCACGCCGGGACAGGGGCCAATCAGCCCCAGCATTTT. It codes for CASSSHAGTGANQPQHF. Filled out from reference TRBV7-2 and TRBJ1-5, the complete variable domain reads GAGVSQSPSNKVTEKGKDVELRCDPISGHTALYWYRQSLGQGLEFLIYFQGNSAPDKSGLPSDRFSAERTGGSVSTLTIQRTQQEDSAVYLCASSSHAGTGANQPQHFGDGTRLSIL.

This clone was found a few times. The J gene is TRBJ2-1, the V gene TRBV6-1; 7 bases map to TRBD2. V lost 2 bases and J lost 4; bases outside the gene matches: 2. The CDR3 is made up of 14 amino acids. Germline V gene data show CDR1 as MNHNS and CDR2 as SASEGT. In DNA form, the CDR3 reads TGTGCCAGCAGTGAAAGCGGGAATTACAATGAGCAGTTCTTC. Its protein is CASSESGNYNEQFF.

The V call is TRBV7-9, the J call TRBJ2-1; TRBD2 aligns across 8 bases. The CDR3 extends over 17 amino acids. Germline CDR1 reads SEHNR; CDR2 reads FQNEAQ (reference sequence). Trimming removed 5 bases from V and 8 bases from J; junction bases left unmatched: 17. CDR3 residues: CASSPLRGLAGSHEQFF. The CDR3 DNA follows: TGTGCCAGCAGCCCCCTTCGCGGGCTAGCGGGTTCCCATGAGCAGTTCTTC.

This clone turned up a few times. J is TRBJ1-3 and V is TRBV4-1; D unclear. The V end lost 4 bases, the J end lost 0 bases, and 10 bases lay between the germline ends. There are 15 residues in the CDR3. Germline V CDR1 and CDR2: MGHRA, YSYEKL. The DNA for the CDR3 is TGCGCCAGCAGCCCGTTACCAACCTCTGGAAACACCATATATTTT. Translation gives CASSPLPTSGNTIYF.

This chain joins TRBV30 and TRBJ2-1; D remains unclear. V was trimmed by 2 bases and J by 7 bases, leaving 18 bases between them. Germline CDR1 is GTSNPN and CDR2 is SVGIG (reference sequence). The CDR3 loop spans 15 amino acids. The CDR3: CAWSRGRAVTNEQFF. The CDR3 coding sequence is TGTGCCTGGAGTCGAGGACGGGCTGTTACTAATGAGCAGTTCTTC.

The chain uses TRBV6-5 and TRBJ2-3; D possibly corresponds to TRBD1 (5 bases). Germline lookup yields CDR1 MNHEY and CDR2 SVGAGI. There are 14 residues in the CDR3. V lost 4 bases, J lost 0 bases, and 8 bases lay in between. The CDR3 DNA sequence: TGTGCCAGCAGTTTCCAGGGAAGCACAGATACGCAGTATTTT. It codes for CASSFQGSTDTQYF.

This clone was counted only a few times. The chain carries TRBV15 and TRBJ2-3, with D perhaps matching TRBD2 (5 bases). The CDR3 has 15 residues. V lost 3 bases, J lost 4 bases, and 14 bases lay in between. The V gene's germline CDR1 is LNHNV and CDR2 YYDKDF (reference sequence). CDR3 nucleotides: TGTGCCACCAGCAGCGGACTCCAGTACCCAGATACGCAGTATTTT. Protein: CATSSGLQYPDTQYF.

This clone was seen only a few times. This chain joins TRBV27 and TRBJ2-1; possibly TRBD2 for D (6 bases). The CDR3 extends over 17 amino acids. V was cut by 6 bases and J by 2 bases, with 20 bases left in between. Germline CDR1 reads MNHEY; CDR2 reads SMNVEV (reference sequence). The CDR3 sequence: CASSSLTSYKTYNEQFF. CDR3 DNA sequence: TGTGCCAGCAGCTCCCTTACTAGCTACAAAACCTACAATGAGCAGTTCTTC.

The CDR3 nucleotides read TGTGCCATCAGTGAAGTTGGGGTAAGCGCCGAAGCTTTCTTT. It codes for CAISEVGVSAEAFF. The genes are TRBV10-3 and TRBJ1-1; D is unclear. The CDR3 extends over 14 amino acids. Germline V lookup: CDR1 ENHRY, CDR2 SYGVKD. The V and J ends lost 3 bases and 8 bases respectively, with 16 bases between them.

This clone was observed a handful of times. The genes are TRBV10-3 and TRBJ2-5; possible D gene TRBD1, 5 bases. V was pared by 0 bases and J by 5 bases, with 16 bases between. The germline gives CDR1 ENHRY, CDR2 SYGVKD. This CDR3 is 16 amino acids long. The CDR3 DNA reads as TGTGCCATCAGTGAGTCGGAAGGGGCCTCCCGGGAGACCCAGTACTTC. Amino acid sequence: CAISESEGASRETQYF.

V is TRBV11-2 and J is TRBJ1-1; 7 positions agree with TRBD1. The CDR3 runs 15 residues. After removal of 0 bases from V and 1 base from J, the junction contained 2 bases not matched to a gene. The germline gives CDR1 SGHAT, CDR2 FQNNGV. This CDR3 reads CASSLEGQANTEAFF. The CDR3 DNA is TGTGCCAGCAGCTTAGAAGGACAGGCGAACACTGAAGCTTTCTTT.

The J gene is TRBJ2-3, the V gene TRBV2, with TRBD1 identical over 10 bases. The germline gives CDR1 SNHLY, CDR2 FYNNEI. V dropped 6 bases and J dropped 3; count of bases not matched to a gene: 9. This CDR3 is 16 amino acids long. CDR3 in amino acids: CASRPGRQGATDTQYF. The CDR3 nucleotides are TGTGCCAGCAGGCCCGGCCGACAGGGGGCTACAGATACGCAGTATTTT. Filled out from reference TRBV2 and TRBJ2-3, the complete variable domain reads EPEVTQTPSHQVTQMGQEVILRCVPISNHLYFYWYRQILGQKVEFLVSFYNNEISEKSEIFDDQFSVERPDGSNFTLKIRSTKLEDSAMYFCASRPGRQGATDTQYFGPGTRLTVL.

The rearrangement joins TRBV5-1 to TRBJ2-7; D tentatively fits TRBD1 or TRBD2 (5 bases each). CDR1 and CDR2 (germline): SGHRS, YFSETQ. This CDR3 spans 14 amino acids. With 4 bases removed from V and 6 bases from J, the gap between germline ends came to 17 bases. The CDR3 DNA reads as TGCGCCAGCAGCGCTGCCGGGACGAGGGGCGAGCAGTACTTC. Encoded protein: CASSAAGTRGEQYF.

The V call is TRBV2, the J call TRBJ2-7; D not certain. This CDR3 comprises 17 residues. V was pared by 0 bases and J by 0 bases, with 15 bases between. Germline CDR1 SNHLY, CDR2 FYNNEI. The CDR3 sequence is CASSEAPFAKNSYEQYF. CDR3 nucleotide sequence: TGTGCCAGCAGTGAAGCGCCTTTTGCCAAGAACTCCTACGAGCAGTACTTC. Full variable domain (missing parts from reference TRBV2 and TRBJ2-7): EPEVTQTPSHQVTQMGQEVILRCVPISNHLYFYWYRQILGQKVEFLVSFYNNEISEKSEIFDDQFSVERPDGSNFTLKIRSTKLEDSAMYFCASSEAPFAKNSYEQYFGPGTRLTVT.

The V and J genes are TRBV29-1 and TRBJ2-5, with D possibly matching TRBD1 (6 bases). Germline V gene sequence: CDR1 SQVTM, CDR2 ANQGSEA. Trimming pared 4 bases from V and 2 bases from J, leaving 14 bases between. The length of the CDR3 is 14 residues. The CDR3 DNA reads TGCAGCGTTGCTGGGGGCTCAGGTCAAGAGACCCAGTACTTC. Its translation is CSVAGGSGQETQYF. The complete variable domain, with remaining parts taken from reference TRBV29-1 and TRBJ2-5, reads SAVISQKPSRDICQRGTSLTIQCQVDSQVTMMFWYRQQPGQSLTLIATANQGSEATYESGFVIDKFPISRPNLTFSTLTVSNMSPEDSSIYLCSVAGGSGQETQYFGPGTRLLVL.

CDR3 DNA: TGTGCCGTAAGGGGGGGCCAAGAGACCCAGTACTTC. Protein product: CAVRGGQETQYF. The V and J genes are TRBV7-9 and TRBJ2-5, with D possibly being TRBD2 (7 bases). Germline-derived CDR1 and CDR2 are SEHNR and FQNEAQ (reference sequence). CDR3 length: 12 residues. V shed 11 bases and J shed 1 base, with 11 bases lying between them.